In its sample, the clone carrying this T cell receptor (beta chain) was seen many times. Libraries of bulk TCR were made by previously described methods (with listed TCR primers). TCRdb re-called the PCR reads with MiXCR, one entry per CDR3 protein. The repertoire includes fewer than 350,000 distinct CDR3 sequences, about 21% of them detected once, and roughly 0.8% sits in the top ten. The record originates from a study of molecular identifiers for immune sequencing clone quantification. CDR1 MGHRA and CDR2 YSYEKL come from the germline V gene. V shed 4 bases and J 1 base; nucleotides not matched to a gene: 8. This CDR3 has 17 amino acids.

The V and J genes are TRBV4-1 and TRBJ2-2; 8 bases agree with TRBD1. The TCR was taken from a human donor in good health. Some libraries in this study had Jurkat cell RNA spiked in. Sequenced: naive CD8+ T cells from blood, with Jurkat cell RNA spiked in. Subset indicated: FACS-sorted CD8+CD4-CCR7+CD45RA+ naive T cells. The DNA of the CDR3 is TGCGCCAGCAGCCTCTCTAGGACAGGGATGAACACCGGGGAGCTGTTTTTT. The encoded protein is CASSLSRTGMNTGELFF.